This entry lists 16 T cell receptor beta chains sequenced from one sample in a study of shared clonotypes between healthy human individuals. Libraries were prepared by immunoSEQ multiplex PCR; TCRdb keeps only in-frame clonotypes and omits some of them. The table lists approximately 640,000 clones, around 72% of them singletons. Sample: memory CD4+ T cells sorted from blood. Subset meaning: CD45RA-negative fraction. The receptors derive from a woman younger than 45 in good health.

The chain has TRBV7-9 and TRBJ1-5, with unresolved D. The V and J ends lost 6 bases and 4 bases respectively, with 13 bases between them. The CDR3 runs 14 residues. CDR1 SEHNR and CDR2 FQNEAQ come from the germline V gene (reference sequence). This CDR3 is CASRRDGKNQPQHF. The CDR3 DNA reads as TGTGCCAGCAGGAGGGATGGGAAAAATCAGCCCCAGCATTTT.

The chain is built from TRBV28 and TRBJ1-1; the D gene is possibly TRBD1 (6 bases). The CDR3 runs to 15 residues. V lost 7 bases, J lost 7 bases, and 22 bases lay in between. Germline V gene lookup returns CDR1 MDHEN and CDR2 SYDVKM. CDR3 DNA: TGTGCCAGCACCAGAAGGGGGGGCGCCGTCCATGAAGCTTTCTTT. Translated, it gives CASTRRGGAVHEAFF.

V is TRBV7-8 and J is TRBJ2-2; 9 bases line up with TRBD2. V trimming: 1 base; J trimming: 7 bases; junction bases outside the gene matches: 10. The CDR3 has 17 residues. Looked up from germline, CDR1 is SGHVS and CDR2 is FQNEAQ. CDR3 sequence: CASSLGGGRALGGELFF. The CDR3 DNA sequence: TGTGCCAGCAGCTTAGGTGGCGGGAGGGCCCTCGGCGGGGAGCTGTTTTTT.

Notes on this clone: Distinct nucleotide sequences in the sample also encode this CDR3. The chain carries TRBV6-1 and TRBJ1-2; D is undetermined. The germline V gene encodes CDR1 MNHNS and CDR2 SASEGT. The CDR3 totals 11 residues. Trimming left V 6 bases short and J 2 bases short, with 4 bases between. The DNA for the CDR3 is TGTGCCAGCAGCCCGAACTATGGCTACACCTTC. Its translation is CASSPNYGYTF.

The CDR3 region is CSARFDREAFF. The CDR3 coding sequence is TGCAGTGCTCGCTTCGACAGGGAGGCTTTCTTT. The chain joins TRBV20-1 to TRBJ1-1; 7 positions agree with TRBD1. This CDR3 spans 11 amino acids. Trimming removed 5 bases from V and 11 bases from J; junction bases left unmatched: 8. Germline CDR1 and CDR2: DFQATT and SNEGSKA (reference sequence).

The J gene is TRBJ1-1, the V gene TRBV25-1; D is perhaps TRBD1 (5 bases). Trimming pared 4 bases from V and 5 bases from J, leaving 17 bases between. The CDR3 length is 15 residues. The germline V gene encodes CDR1 MGHDK and CDR2 SYGVNS. The CDR3 DNA reads TGTGCCAGCAGTGCTACCGGGGCGCATTGGACTGAAGCTTTCTTT. It codes for CASSATGAHWTEAFF.

The CDR3, as DNA: TGTGCCAGTCGGACAGCCTTCCGACGGGCCTATGGCTACACCTTC. Translating gives CASRTAFRRAYGYTF. The rearrangement joins TRBV21-1 to TRBJ1-2; TRBD1 reflects the table's D call only, with no check against the DNA. TRBV21-1 is given as a pseudogene. This CDR3 region has 15 residues.

The chain has TRBV4-1 and TRBJ1-1; TRBD1 is a possible D gene (5 bases). In germline, CDR1 is MGHRA, CDR2 YSYEKL. This CDR3 spans 16 amino acids. The ends were cut back, 4 bases at V and 3 bases at J, with 18 bases in the middle. The DNA of the CDR3 is TGCGCCAGCAGCCCAAGAACGGGGGGTGGTCACACTGAAGCTTTCTTT. It codes for CASSPRTGGGHTEAFF.

The rearrangement uses TRBV7-2 and TRBJ2-2; D gene ambiguous. V was cut by 1 base and J by 5 bases, with 8 bases left in between. There are 14 residues in the CDR3. The germline CDR1 and CDR2 sequences are SGHTA and FQGNSA. CDR3 amino acids: CASSLDGETGELFF. As DNA, the CDR3 is TGTGCCAGCAGCTTAGATGGAGAAACCGGGGAGCTGTTTTTT.

This clone was detected a few times. The rearrangement uses TRBV29-1 and TRBJ2-1; TRBD2 matches at 8 bases. The CDR3 consists of 14 residues. CDR1 and CDR2 (germline): SQVTM, ANQGSEA. After removal of 7 bases from V and 6 bases from J, the junction contained 11 bases not matched to a gene. The CDR3 DNA follows: TGCAGCGCCGTCGGGCTAGCGGGCCGCAATGAGCAGTTCTTC. Translating gives CSAVGLAGRNEQFF.

V and J are TRBV10-3 and TRBJ2-7; TRBD2 aligns across 8 bases. The CDR3 is 12 residues long. CDR1 is ENHRY and CDR2 is SYGVKD in the germline V gene. Germline trimming cut 11 bases from V and 8 bases from J; bases unmatched to any gene: 11. The CDR3 here is CALGGSGSQQYF. For the CDR3, the DNA is TGTGCCCTCGGGGGGAGCGGGAGTCAGCAGTACTTC.

The V gene is TRBV9, the J gene TRBJ2-3; D call uncertain. In germline, CDR1 is SGDLS, CDR2 YYNGEE. V was trimmed by 0 bases and J by 3 bases, leaving 14 bases between them. The CDR3 extends over 16 amino acids. CDR3 amino acids: CASSVGKGLRTDTQYF. CDR3 bases: TGTGCCAGCAGCGTAGGTAAAGGGCTGAGGACAGATACGCAGTATTTT.

The rearrangement uses TRBV9 and TRBJ1-1; 8 bases match TRBD1. This CDR3 is built from 13 residues. J gave up 5 bases and V 3 bases, and 3 bases lay outside the gene matches. Germline V CDR1 and CDR2: SGDLS, YYNGEE. CDR3 coding DNA: TGTGCCAGCAGCGGGAGGACAGGGACTGAAGCTTTCTTT. Its protein is CASSGRTGTEAFF.

V gene TRBV5-1 combines with J gene TRBJ2-7; 9 nucleotides align to TRBD2. CDR3 length: 15 amino acids. Germline-derived CDR1 and CDR2 are SGHRS and YFSETQ. V shed 4 bases, J shed 6 bases, and the junction held 11 bases outside the gene matches. This CDR3 reads CASSVTGTSLPEQYF. In nucleotides, the CDR3 is TGCGCCAGCAGCGTAACCGGGACTAGCTTACCCGAGCAGTACTTC.

This clone has just a few counts. The chain couples TRBV5-1 to TRBJ2-3; D is unresolved. Trimming removed 0 bases from V and 2 bases from J, with 7 bases in between. Germline-derived CDR1 and CDR2 are SGHRS and YFSETQ. The CDR3 consists of 14 residues. In DNA form, the CDR3 reads TGCGCCAGCAGCTTGGGCCCACCCACAGATACGCAGTATTTT. Translation: CASSLGPPTDTQYF. Using reference TRBV5-1 and TRBJ2-3 for the parts outside the CDR3, the full variable domain is KAGVTQTPRYLIKTRGQQVTLSCSPISGHRSVSWYQQTPGQGLQFLFEYFSETQRNKGNFPGRFSGRQFSNSRSEMNVSTLELGDSALYLCASSLGPPTDTQYFGPGTRLTVL.

This clone appeared a single time. The J gene is TRBJ2-7, the V gene TRBV6-5; 7 bases agree with TRBD1. V gave up 5 bases and J gave up 5 bases; unmatched junction bases: 12. Germline CDR1 MNHEY, CDR2 SVGAGI. The CDR3 sequence is 15 residues long. The DNA of the CDR3 is TGTGCCAGCAGTCGCCAGGGACAGTCGAACAACGAGCAGTACTTC. Its protein product is CASSRQGQSNNEQYF.